This TCR beta chain appears in the sequencing data of a study of T cells in tuberculosis. Across the whole study: CD1B tetramers identified T cells specific for mycobacterial lipid GMM.

The protocol was immunoSEQ multiplex PCR, while the TCRdb copy is restricted to in-frame clones and leaves out a portion. The repertoire has 25,000 to 35,000 clones, approximately 90% of them found once; the top ten carry approximately 7.6%. General observations from the study: Active tuberculosis patients had shorter CDR3-alpha; the beta difference was nonsignificant. Smaller distances to GMM-specific TCRs suggested their expansion in active tuberculosis. Cases with active tuberculosis were adults, while controls were adolescents.

On this clone: The antigen is unknown.

Germline V gene data show CDR1 as SGHRS and CDR2 as YFSETQ. This CDR3 contains 15 residues. J lost 2 bases, V lost 6 bases, and 6 bases had no gene match. The sample consisted of PBMCs. V usage is TRBV5-1 and J usage is TRBJ2-5, with 11 bases that match TRBD1. This receptor was identified in a donor between 10 and 35 years old with latent tuberculosis or without tuberculosis infection. Some clones in this sample may be carry-over from other donors' samples. The chain's CDR3 is CASTQGTGGQETQYF. CDR3 DNA sequence: TGCGCCAGCACCCAAGGGACAGGGGGACAAGAGACCCAGTACTTC.